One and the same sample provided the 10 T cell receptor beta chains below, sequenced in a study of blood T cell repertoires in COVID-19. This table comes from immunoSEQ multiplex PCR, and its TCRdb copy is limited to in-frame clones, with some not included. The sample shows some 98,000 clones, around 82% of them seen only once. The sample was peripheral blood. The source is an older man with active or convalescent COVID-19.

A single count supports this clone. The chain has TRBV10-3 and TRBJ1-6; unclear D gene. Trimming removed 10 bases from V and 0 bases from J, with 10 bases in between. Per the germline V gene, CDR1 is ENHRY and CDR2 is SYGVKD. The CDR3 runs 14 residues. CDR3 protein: CATGAGSYNSPLHF. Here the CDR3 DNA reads TGTGCCACGGGAGCAGGCTCCTATAATTCACCCCTCCACTTT.

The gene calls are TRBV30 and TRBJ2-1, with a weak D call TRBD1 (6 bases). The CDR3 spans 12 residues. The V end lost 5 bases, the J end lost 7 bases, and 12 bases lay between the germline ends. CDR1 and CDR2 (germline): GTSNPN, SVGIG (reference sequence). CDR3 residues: CAWCPDSNEQFF. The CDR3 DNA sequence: TGTGCCTGGTGCCCGGACAGTAATGAGCAGTTCTTC. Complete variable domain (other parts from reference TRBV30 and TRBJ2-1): SQTIHQWPATLVQPVGSPLSLECTVEGTSNPNLYWYRQAAGRGLQLLFYSVGIGQISSEVPQNLSASRPQDRQFILSSKKLLLSDSGFYLCAWCPDSNEQFFGPGTRLTVL.

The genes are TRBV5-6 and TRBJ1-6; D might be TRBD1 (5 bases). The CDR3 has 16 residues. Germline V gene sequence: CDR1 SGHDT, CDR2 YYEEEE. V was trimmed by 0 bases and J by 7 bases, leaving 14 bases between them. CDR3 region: CASSLGTGGGNSPLHF. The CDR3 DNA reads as TGTGCCAGCAGCTTGGGCACAGGTGGTGGGAATTCACCCCTCCACTTT.

In DNA, the CDR3 is TGTGCCAGCAGCATAACGGGGGGGCTTCTGGGAGATACGCAGTATTTT. Encoded protein: CASSITGGLLGDTQYF. The rearrangement uses TRBV7-2 and TRBJ2-3; 8 bases agree with TRBD2. V lost 5 bases and J lost 5; bases outside the gene matches: 12. CDR3 size: 16 residues. Germline CDR1 and CDR2: SGHTA and FQGNSA.

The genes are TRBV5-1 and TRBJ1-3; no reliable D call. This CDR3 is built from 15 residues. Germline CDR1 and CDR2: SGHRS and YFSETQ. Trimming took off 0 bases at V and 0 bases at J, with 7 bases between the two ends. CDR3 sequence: CASSLVPISGNTIYF. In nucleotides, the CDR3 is TGCGCCAGCAGCTTGGTGCCTATCTCTGGAAACACCATATATTTT.

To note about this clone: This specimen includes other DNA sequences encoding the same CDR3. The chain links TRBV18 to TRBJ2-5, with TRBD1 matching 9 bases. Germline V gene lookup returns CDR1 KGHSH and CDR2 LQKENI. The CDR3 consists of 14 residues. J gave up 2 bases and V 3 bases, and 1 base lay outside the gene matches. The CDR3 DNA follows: TGTGCCAGCTCACCGACAGGGGGGCAAGAGACCCAGTACTTC. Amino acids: CASSPTGGQETQYF.

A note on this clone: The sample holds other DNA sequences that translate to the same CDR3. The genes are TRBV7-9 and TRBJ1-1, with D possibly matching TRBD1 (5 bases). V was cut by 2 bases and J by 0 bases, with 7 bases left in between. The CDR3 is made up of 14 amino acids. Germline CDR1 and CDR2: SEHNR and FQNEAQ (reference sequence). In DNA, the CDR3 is TGTGCCAGCAGCTTAACACAGGTGAACACTGAAGCTTTCTTT. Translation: CASSLTQVNTEAFF.

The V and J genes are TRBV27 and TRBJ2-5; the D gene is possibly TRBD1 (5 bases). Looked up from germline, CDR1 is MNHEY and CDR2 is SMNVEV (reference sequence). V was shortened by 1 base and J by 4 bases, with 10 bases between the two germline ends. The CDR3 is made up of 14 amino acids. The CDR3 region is CASSLYSQGETQYF. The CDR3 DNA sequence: TGTGCCAGCAGTTTATACAGTCAGGGAGAGACCCAGTACTTC.

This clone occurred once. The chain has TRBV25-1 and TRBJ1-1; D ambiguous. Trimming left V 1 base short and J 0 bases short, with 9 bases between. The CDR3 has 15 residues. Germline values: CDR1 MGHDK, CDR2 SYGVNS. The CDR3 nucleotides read TGTGCCAGCAGTGAATTTCAGAATTTGAACACTGAAGCTTTCTTT. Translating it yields CASSEFQNLNTEAFF.

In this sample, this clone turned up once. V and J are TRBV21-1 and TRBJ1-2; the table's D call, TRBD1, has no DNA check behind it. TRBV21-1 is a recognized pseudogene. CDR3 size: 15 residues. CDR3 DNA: TGTGCCAGCAGCATAACCACCGGGACACTCTATGGCTACACCTTC. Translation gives CASSITTGTLYGYTF.